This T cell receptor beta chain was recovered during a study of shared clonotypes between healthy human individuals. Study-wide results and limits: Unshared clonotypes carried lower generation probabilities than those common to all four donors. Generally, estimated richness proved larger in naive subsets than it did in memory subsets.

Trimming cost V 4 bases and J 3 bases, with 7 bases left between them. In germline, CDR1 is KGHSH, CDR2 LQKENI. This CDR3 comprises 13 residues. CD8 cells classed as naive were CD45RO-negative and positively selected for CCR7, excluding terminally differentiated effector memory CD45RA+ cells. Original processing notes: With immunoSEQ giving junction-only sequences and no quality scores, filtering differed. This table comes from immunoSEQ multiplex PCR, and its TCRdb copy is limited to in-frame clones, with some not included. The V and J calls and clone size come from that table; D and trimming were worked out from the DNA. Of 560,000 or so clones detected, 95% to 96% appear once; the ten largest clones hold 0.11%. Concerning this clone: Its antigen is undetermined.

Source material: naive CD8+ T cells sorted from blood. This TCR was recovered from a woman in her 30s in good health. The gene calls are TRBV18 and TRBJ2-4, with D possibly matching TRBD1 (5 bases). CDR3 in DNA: TGTGCCAGCTCACAGGACATCAAAAACATTCAGTACTTC. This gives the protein CASSQDIKNIQYF.